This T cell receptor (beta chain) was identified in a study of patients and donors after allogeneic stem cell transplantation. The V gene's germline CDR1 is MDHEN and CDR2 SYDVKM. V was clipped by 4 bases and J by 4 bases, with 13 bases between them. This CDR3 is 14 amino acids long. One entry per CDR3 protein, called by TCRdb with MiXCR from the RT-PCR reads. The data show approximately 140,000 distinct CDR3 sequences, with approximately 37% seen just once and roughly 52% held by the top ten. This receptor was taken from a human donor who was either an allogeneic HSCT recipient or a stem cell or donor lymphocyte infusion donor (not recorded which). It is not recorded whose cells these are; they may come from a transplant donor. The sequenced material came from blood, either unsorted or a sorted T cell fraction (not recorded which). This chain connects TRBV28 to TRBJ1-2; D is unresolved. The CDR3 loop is CASSSPDRTYGYTF. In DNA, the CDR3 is TGTGCCAGCAGTTCACCAGACCGTACCTATGGCTACACCTTC.